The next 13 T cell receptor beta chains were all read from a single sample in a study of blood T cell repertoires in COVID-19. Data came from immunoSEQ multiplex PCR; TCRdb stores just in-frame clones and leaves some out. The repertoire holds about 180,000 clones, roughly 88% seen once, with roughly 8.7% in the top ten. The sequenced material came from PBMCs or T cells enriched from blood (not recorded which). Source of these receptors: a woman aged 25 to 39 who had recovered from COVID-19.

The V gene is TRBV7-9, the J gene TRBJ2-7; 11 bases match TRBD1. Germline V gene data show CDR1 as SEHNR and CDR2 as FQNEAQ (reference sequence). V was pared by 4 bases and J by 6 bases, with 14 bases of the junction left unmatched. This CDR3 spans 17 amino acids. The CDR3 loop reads CASSSHRLGQGAGEQYF. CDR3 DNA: TGTGCCAGCAGCTCCCACCGCCTCGGACAGGGGGCCGGCGAGCAGTACTTC.

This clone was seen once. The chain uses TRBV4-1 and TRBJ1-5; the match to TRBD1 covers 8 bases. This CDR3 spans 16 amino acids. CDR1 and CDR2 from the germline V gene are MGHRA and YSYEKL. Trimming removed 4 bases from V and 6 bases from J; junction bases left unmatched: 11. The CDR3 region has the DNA TGCGCCAGCAGCCCTACAGGGGGGGTTGGGGGTCAGCCCCAGCATTTT. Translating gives CASSPTGGVGGQPQHF.

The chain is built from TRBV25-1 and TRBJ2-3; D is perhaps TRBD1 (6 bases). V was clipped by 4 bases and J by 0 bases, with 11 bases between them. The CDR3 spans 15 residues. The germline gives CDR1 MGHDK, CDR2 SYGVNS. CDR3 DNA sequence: TGTGCCAGCAGTGCCCAGGGGTCGAGCACAGATACGCAGTATTTT. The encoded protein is CASSAQGSSTDTQYF.

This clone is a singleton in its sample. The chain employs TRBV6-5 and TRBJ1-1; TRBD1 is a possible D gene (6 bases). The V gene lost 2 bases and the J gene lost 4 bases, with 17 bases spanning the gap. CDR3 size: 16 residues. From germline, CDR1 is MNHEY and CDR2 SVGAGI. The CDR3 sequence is CASSYGSKGVVTEAFF. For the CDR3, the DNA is TGTGCCAGCAGTTACGGATCCAAGGGGGTAGTCACTGAAGCTTTCTTT.

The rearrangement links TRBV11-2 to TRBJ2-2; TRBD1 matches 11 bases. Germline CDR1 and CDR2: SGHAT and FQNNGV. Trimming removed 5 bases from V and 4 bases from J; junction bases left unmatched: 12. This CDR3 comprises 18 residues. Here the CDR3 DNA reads TGTGCCAGCAGCGCCACCAAGCGGGGACAGGGGGGCACCGGGGAGCTGTTTTTT. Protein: CASSATKRGQGGTGELFF.

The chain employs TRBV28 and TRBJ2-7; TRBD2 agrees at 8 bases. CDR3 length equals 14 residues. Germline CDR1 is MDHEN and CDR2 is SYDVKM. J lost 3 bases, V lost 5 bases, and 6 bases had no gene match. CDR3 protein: CASSPAGENYEQYF. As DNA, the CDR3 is TGTGCCAGCAGTCCAGCGGGAGAAAACTACGAGCAGTACTTC.

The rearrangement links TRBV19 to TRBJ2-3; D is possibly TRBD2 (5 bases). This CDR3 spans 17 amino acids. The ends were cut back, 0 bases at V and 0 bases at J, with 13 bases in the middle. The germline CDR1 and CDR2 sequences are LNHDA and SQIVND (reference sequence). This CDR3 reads CASSIEGGSPSTDTQYF. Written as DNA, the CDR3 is TGTGCCAGTAGTATAGAGGGCGGGTCCCCTAGCACAGATACGCAGTATTTT.

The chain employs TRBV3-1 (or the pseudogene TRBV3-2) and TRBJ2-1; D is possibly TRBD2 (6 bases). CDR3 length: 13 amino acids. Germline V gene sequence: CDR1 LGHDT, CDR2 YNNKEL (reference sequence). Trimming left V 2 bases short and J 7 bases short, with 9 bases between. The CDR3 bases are TGTGCCAGCAGCCAACCCGCGGGGAATGAGCAGTTCTTC. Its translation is CASSQPAGNEQFF.

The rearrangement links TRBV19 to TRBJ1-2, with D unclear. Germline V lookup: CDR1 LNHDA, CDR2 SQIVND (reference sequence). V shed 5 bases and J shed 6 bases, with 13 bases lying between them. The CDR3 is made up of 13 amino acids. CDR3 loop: CASSEIAGDGYTF. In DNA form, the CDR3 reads TGTGCCAGTAGTGAGATCGCGGGCGATGGCTACACCTTC.

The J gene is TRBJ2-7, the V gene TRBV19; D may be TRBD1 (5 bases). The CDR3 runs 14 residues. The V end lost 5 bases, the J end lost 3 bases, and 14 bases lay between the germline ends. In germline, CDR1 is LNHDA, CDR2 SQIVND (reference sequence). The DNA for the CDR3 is TGTGCCAGTAGTCGTGCAGGGAATTACTACGAGCAGTACTTC. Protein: CASSRAGNYYEQYF.

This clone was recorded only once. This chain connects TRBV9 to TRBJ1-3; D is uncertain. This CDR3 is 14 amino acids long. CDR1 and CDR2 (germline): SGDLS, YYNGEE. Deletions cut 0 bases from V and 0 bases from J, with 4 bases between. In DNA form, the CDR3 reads TGTGCCAGCAGCGTAGCTCCCTCTGGAAACACCATATATTTT. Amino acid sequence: CASSVAPSGNTIYF.

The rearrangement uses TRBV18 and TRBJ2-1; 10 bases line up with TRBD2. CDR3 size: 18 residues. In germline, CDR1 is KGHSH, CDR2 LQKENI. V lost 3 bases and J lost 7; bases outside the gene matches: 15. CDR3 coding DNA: TGTGCCAGCTCACCTCAAGGGAGCGGGAGGGCCGGCAGGAATGAGCAGTTCTTC. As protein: CASSPQGSGRAGRNEQFF.

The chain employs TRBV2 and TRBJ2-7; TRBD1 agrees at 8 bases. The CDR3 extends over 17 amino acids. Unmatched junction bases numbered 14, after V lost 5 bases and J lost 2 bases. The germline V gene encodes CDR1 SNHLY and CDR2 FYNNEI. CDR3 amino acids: CASSRSVPGQVTYEQYF. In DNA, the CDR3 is TGTGCCAGCAGTCGGTCAGTACCGGGACAGGTTACCTACGAGCAGTACTTC. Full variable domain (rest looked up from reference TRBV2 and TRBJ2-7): EPEVTQTPSHQVTQMGQEVILRCVPISNHLYFYWYRQILGQKVEFLVSFYNNEISEKSEIFDDQFSVERPDGSNFTLKIRSTKLEDSAMYFCASSRSVPGQVTYEQYFGPGTRLTVT.